The present T cell receptor (beta chain) was sequenced within a study of PD-1 blockade in classical Hodgkin lymphoma. Study-level information: Patients were infused with nivolumab 3 mg/kg every 2 weeks.

Turning to this clone: Its cognate antigen is unknown.

CDR1 is SNHLY and CDR2 is FYNNEI in the germline V gene. The CDR3 extends over 16 amino acids. V was pared by 3 bases and J by 1 base, with 9 bases of the junction left unmatched. Brentuximab vedotin exposure varied, and every patient relapsed after autologous stem cell transplantation. Regarding the study as a whole: Baseline TCR diversity was reportedly lower in newly diagnosed patients than in healthy donors. It was reported as lower still in relapsed/refractory patients.

Clones were read by immunoSEQ multiplex PCR, and TCRdb kept only the in-frame ones, dropping some. The table includes 20,000 to 25,000 clones, roughly 80% detected once. The material sequenced was peripheral blood mononuclear cells (PBMCs), taken before the second cycle of nivolumab. The gene calls are TRBV2 and TRBJ2-7; 7 positions match TRBD2. The clonotype comes from a human donor with classical Hodgkin lymphoma. This chain's CDR3 is CASSDPDGRQSYEQYF. The CDR3 nucleotides read TGTGCCAGCAGTGACCCTGACGGGAGGCAATCCTACGAGCAGTACTTC.